Listed here are 30 T cell receptor beta chains from one sample, sequenced in a study of blood T cell repertoires in COVID-19. The method was immunoSEQ multiplex PCR; TCRdb's version includes in-frame clones alone and lacks a portion of them. The table has tens of thousands of clones, about 85% seen once; the top ten hold 13% to 15%. Sequences were obtained from peripheral blood. The source of these receptors is a human donor in a cohort sampled during active COVID-19.

The rearrangement uses TRBV5-5 and TRBJ1-2, with D unclear. CDR3 length equals 15 residues. Trimming stripped 4 bases from V and 0 bases from J, with 13 bases between. CDR1 is SGHKS, CDR2 YYEKEE, per germline (reference sequence). CDR3 coding DNA: TGTGCCAGCAGCCCTGGTGGAGGCGCTAACTATGGCTACACCTTC. Its translation is CASSPGGGANYGYTF. The full variable domain, with the rest looked up from reference TRBV5-5 and TRBJ1-2, is DAGVTQSPTHLIKTRGQQVTLRCSPISGHKSVSWYQQVLGQGPQFIFQYYEKEERGRGNFPDRFSARQFPNYSSELNVNALLLGDSALYLCASSPGGGANYGYTFGSGTRLTVV.

The chain recombines TRBV6-2 or TRBV6-3 with TRBJ2-3; the match to TRBD2 covers 13 bases. The CDR3 is 18 residues long. In germline, CDR1 is MNHEY, CDR2 SVGEGT. J was trimmed by 2 bases and V by 5 bases; bases with no gene match: 10. The CDR3 spells CASSAWRLAGGPTDTQYF. The DNA for the CDR3 is TGTGCCAGCAGTGCCTGGAGACTAGCGGGGGGCCCCACAGATACGCAGTATTTT.

The chain uses TRBV7-8 and TRBJ2-5; 9 nucleotides agree with TRBD1. The J segment lost 2 bases and the V segment lost 1 base, leaving 5 bases of the junction unmatched. The CDR3 has 16 amino acids. Germline loops: CDR1 SGHVS, CDR2 FQNEAQ. The CDR3: CASSLGSGTGQETQYF. The CDR3 DNA is TGTGCCAGCAGCTTAGGGTCCGGGACAGGGCAAGAGACCCAGTACTTC.

V gene TRBV12-5 combines with J gene TRBJ2-3; TRBD2 aligns across 7 bases. Trimming took 7 bases from V and 3 from J; bases not matched to a gene: 7. CDR3 length: 14 residues. Germline loops: CDR1 LGHNT, CDR2 FRNRAP. CDR3 residues: CASAPTSLTDTQYF. The CDR3 DNA reads TGTGCTAGTGCCCCGACTAGCTTGACAGATACGCAGTATTTT.

The rearrangement joins TRBV7-2 to TRBJ2-1; a weak D match, TRBD2 (6 bases). Germline-derived CDR1 and CDR2 are SGHTA and FQGNSA. The CDR3 length is 12 residues. The ends were cut back, 3 bases at V and 8 bases at J, with 8 bases in the middle. The CDR3: CASSLGGYEQFF. CDR3 bases: TGTGCCAGCAGCTTGGGGGGATATGAGCAGTTCTTC. The whole variable domain, remainder taken from reference TRBV7-2 and TRBJ2-1, is GAGVSQSPSNKVTEKGKDVELRCDPISGHTALYWYRQSLGQGLEFLIYFQGNSAPDKSGLPSDRFSAERTGGSVSTLTIQRTQQEDSAVYLCASSLGGYEQFFGPGTRLTVL.

This chain connects TRBV21-1 to TRBJ2-5; no check of the table's D call, TRBD2, against the DNA was made. TRBV21-1 is recorded as a pseudogene. The length of the CDR3 is 15 residues. DNA of the CDR3: TGTGCCCGAGGTACGGCGGCCCCTGATCGCGAGACCCAGTACTTC. This sequence encodes CARGTAAPDRETQYF.

This chain connects TRBV18 to TRBJ1-6; 9 bases line up with TRBD1. Trimming cost V 4 bases and J 10 bases; bases outside gene matches: 8. There are 15 residues in the CDR3. Per germline, CDR1 KGHSH and CDR2 LQKENI. CDR3 in amino acids: CASSLTGQGESPLHF. The DNA for the CDR3 is TGTGCCAGCTCACTGACGGGACAGGGTGAATCACCCCTCCACTTT.

In this sample, this clone turned up once. The V and J genes are TRBV18 and TRBJ1-1; 7 positions agree with TRBD1. Germline-derived CDR1 and CDR2 are KGHSH and LQKENI. The CDR3 runs 13 residues. The ends lost 8 bases at V and 1 base at J; junction bases unmatched: 4. CDR3 coding DNA: TGTGCCAGCAGGGACAGCCCGAACACTGAAGCTTTCTTT. As protein: CASRDSPNTEAFF.

By sample share, this clone is medium-sized. The rearrangement joins TRBV9 to TRBJ2-5, with D perhaps TRBD2 (6 bases). Germline CDR1 is SGDLS and CDR2 is YYNGEE. The CDR3 loop spans 15 amino acids. V dropped 1 base and J dropped 1 base, with 11 bases sitting between them. The CDR3 protein is CASSVFGGLQETQYF. The CDR3 nucleotides read TGTGCCAGCAGCGTATTTGGGGGACTCCAAGAGACCCAGTACTTC.

CDR3 in amino acids: CASRTGWNSPLHF. CDR3 DNA sequence: TGTGCCAGCAGGACAGGGTGGAATTCACCCCTCCACTTT. V and J are TRBV6-5 and TRBJ1-6; 7 bases fit TRBD1. This CDR3 comprises 13 residues. With 6 bases clipped from V and 7 bases from J, the junction kept 3 bases outside the gene matches. From germline, CDR1 is MNHEY and CDR2 SVGAGI.

J is TRBJ2-3 and V is TRBV5-4, with TRBD2 as a possible D gene (6 bases). The CDR3 is 17 residues long. In germline, CDR1 is SGHNT, CDR2 YYREEE (reference sequence). Trimming stripped 7 bases from V and 0 bases from J, with 21 bases between. CDR3 region: CASSGIGAGRSTDTQYF. In DNA form, the CDR3 reads TGTGCCAGCTCAGGGATTGGGGCGGGACGGAGCACAGATACGCAGTATTTT. The full variable domain, rest sourced from reference TRBV5-4 and TRBJ2-3, is ETGVTQSPTHLIKTRGQQVTLRCSSQSGHNTVSWYQQALGQGPQFIFQYYREEENGRGNFPPRFSGLQFPNYSSELNVNALELDDSALYLCASSGIGAGRSTDTQYFGPGTRLTVL.

The chain combines TRBV30 with TRBJ1-6, with D perhaps TRBD1 (6 bases). This CDR3 region has 14 residues. The ends were cut back, 2 bases at V and 10 bases at J, with 15 bases in the middle. Per germline, CDR1 GTSNPN and CDR2 SVGIG (reference sequence). Here the CDR3 reads CAWSPNRVGSPLHF. The DNA of the CDR3 is TGTGCCTGGAGTCCCAACAGGGTGGGCTCACCCCTCCACTTT. Supplemented by reference TRBV30 and TRBJ1-6, the full variable domain reads SQTIHQWPATLVQPVGSPLSLECTVEGTSNPNLYWYRQAAGRGLQLLFYSVGIGQISSEVPQNLSASRPQDRQFILSSKKLLLSDSGFYLCAWSPNRVGSPLHFGNGTRLTVT.

The chain couples TRBV7-2 to TRBJ1-5; perhaps TRBD1 as D (6 bases). CDR1 is SGHTA, CDR2 FQGNSA, per germline. CDR3 length: 17 residues. The V end was cut by 5 bases, the J end by 1 base, with 18 bases between. CDR3 region: CASSPRGRGVSNQPQHF. The CDR3 DNA follows: TGTGCCAGCAGCCCTAGGGGCAGGGGCGTCAGCAATCAGCCCCAGCATTTT.

This clone was counted a few times. This chain links TRBV5-1 with TRBJ2-5, with 8 bases aligning to TRBD1. The J segment lost 4 bases and the V segment lost 3 bases, leaving 11 bases of the junction unmatched. CDR3 size: 16 residues. From germline, CDR1 is SGHRS and CDR2 YFSETQ. This CDR3 reads CASSSNDRGAGETQYF. CDR3 nucleotide sequence: TGCGCCAGCAGCTCGAACGACAGGGGTGCGGGAGAGACCCAGTACTTC.

The chain joins TRBV18 to TRBJ1-3; possibly TRBD1 for D (6 bases). Per the germline V gene, CDR1 is KGHSH and CDR2 is LQKENI. The CDR3 covers 18 residues. Between the trimmed V and J ends, which lost 5 bases and 0 bases, there was a span of 20 bases. The CDR3 protein is CASSDQPGTTSSGNTIYF. The CDR3 DNA is TGTGCCAGCTCAGATCAACCCGGGACAACCTCCTCTGGAAACACCATATATTTT.

The chain is built from TRBV13 and TRBJ1-6; 8 bases are shared with TRBD1. Trimming cost V 5 bases and J 5 bases; bases outside gene matches: 5. The V gene's germline CDR1 is PRHDT and CDR2 FYEKMQ (reference sequence). The CDR3 is made up of 15 amino acids. This CDR3 is CASSHGDRNNSPLHF. The CDR3 region has the DNA TGTGCCAGCAGCCATGGGGACAGGAATAATTCACCCCTCCACTTT. Using reference TRBV13 and TRBJ1-6 for the parts outside the CDR3, the full variable domain is AAGVIQSPRHLIKEKRETATLKCYPIPRHDTVYWYQQGPGQDPQFLISFYEKMQSDKGSIPDRFSAQQFSDYHSELNMSSLELGDSALYFCASSHGDRNNSPLHFGNGTRLTVT.

The gene calls are TRBV4-1 and TRBJ1-2; D may be TRBD1 (6 bases). V lost 2 bases and J lost 4, with 14 bases in between. This CDR3 contains 15 residues. Germline lookup yields CDR1 MGHRA and CDR2 YSYEKL. CDR3: CASSQTGTPGYGYTF. The CDR3 DNA is TGCGCCAGCAGCCAAACCGGGACACCCGGCTATGGCTACACCTTC.

This chain links TRBV14 with TRBJ2-7; the match to TRBD2 covers 9 bases. CDR1 is SGHDN and CDR2 is FVKESK in the germline V gene. V lost 0 bases and J lost 4; bases outside the gene matches: 4. The CDR3 is 15 residues long. This chain's CDR3 is CASSQDVTSGYEQYF. CDR3 nucleotides: TGTGCCAGCAGCCAAGATGTGACTAGCGGTTACGAGCAGTACTTC.

This clone has just a few counts. This sequence joins TRBV7-9 and TRBJ1-2; TRBD1 matches at 9 bases. The CDR3 consists of 14 residues. J gave up 8 bases and V 5 bases, and 9 bases lay outside the gene matches. The germline V gene has CDR1 SEHNR and CDR2 FQNEAQ (reference sequence). The CDR3 DNA follows: TGTGCCAGCAGCGAACGGGGACAGGGAGGAGGCTACACCTTC. Protein product: CASSERGQGGGYTF.

The chain uses TRBV19 and TRBJ2-6, with a possible D match to TRBD2 (5 bases). V dropped 3 bases and J dropped 0 bases, with 12 bases sitting between them. The V gene's germline CDR1 is LNHDA and CDR2 SQIVND (reference sequence). The CDR3 extends over 17 amino acids. CDR3 loop: CASSMRAVDSGANVLTF. CDR3 bases: TGTGCCAGTAGTATGAGGGCGGTAGACTCTGGGGCCAACGTCCTGACTTTC.

This sequence joins TRBV4-3 and TRBJ1-2; no firm D call. Germline lookup yields CDR1 LGHNA and CDR2 YSLEER. V lost 7 bases to trimming and J lost 2 bases, with 17 bases between them. This CDR3 comprises 15 residues. The CDR3 bases are TGCGCCAGCACCGGGTGGAGGGAGTCGAACTATGGCTACACCTTC. It translates to CASTGWRESNYGYTF.

Here the CDR3 DNA reads TGTGCCAGCAGCTTGGGGACAGGGTTTGAAGAGACCCAGTACTTC. Translation gives CASSLGTGFEETQYF. This chain joins TRBV7-9 and TRBJ2-5; 9 bases are shared with TRBD1. The CDR3 has 15 amino acids. Germline lookup yields CDR1 SEHNR and CDR2 FQNEAQ (reference sequence). V shed 3 bases, J shed 3 bases, and the junction held 5 bases outside the gene matches.

The chain combines TRBV13 with TRBJ1-6; 7 bases line up with TRBD1. Looked up from germline, CDR1 is PRHDT and CDR2 is FYEKMQ (reference sequence). The CDR3 contains 19 residues. The trim removed 5 bases at V and 5 bases at J, leaving 18 bases unmatched. CDR3 sequence reads: CASSRPTSTGRVNNSPLHF. CDR3 nucleotides: TGTGCCAGCAGCAGACCGACGTCGACAGGGCGGGTAAATAATTCACCCCTCCACTTT.

DNA of the CDR3: TGTGCCATCAGTGCGGAGAAAGAGACCCAGTACTTC. Translation: CAISAEKETQYF. The gene calls are TRBV10-3 and TRBJ2-5, with unresolved D. CDR3 length: 12 residues. Germline CDR1 reads ENHRY; CDR2 reads SYGVKD. Trimming took 4 bases from V and 3 from J, leaving 6 bases between them.

This clone was detected a few times. This sequence joins TRBV6-2 or TRBV6-3 and TRBJ2-4, with TRBD1 matching 7 bases. The CDR3 totals 16 residues. Germline V gene lookup returns CDR1 MNHEY and CDR2 SVGEGT. The V segment lost 2 bases and the J segment 2 bases; nucleotides outside the gene matches: 6. The CDR3 DNA reads TGTGCCAGCAGTTACCCTACGACAGGGCCCAAAAACATTCAGTACTTC. Translating it yields CASSYPTTGPKNIQYF.

The chain joins TRBV18 to TRBJ1-1, with D possibly being TRBD1 (5 bases). The CDR3 totals 13 residues. V was pared by 2 bases and J by 3 bases, with 7 bases between. In germline, CDR1 is KGHSH, CDR2 LQKENI. CDR3 residues: CASSPGGDTEAFF. The CDR3 DNA reads TGTGCCAGCTCACCAGGGGGGGACACTGAAGCTTTCTTT. Full variable domain (missing parts from reference TRBV18 and TRBJ1-1): NAGVMQNPRHLVRRRGQEARLRCSPMKGHSHVYWYRQLPEEGLKFMVYLQKENIIDESGMPKERFSAEFPKEGPSILRIQQVVRGDSAAYFCASSPGGDTEAFFGQGTRLTVV.

This clone was seen only a few times. This chain uses TRBV5-5 with TRBJ1-4; weak D call: TRBD1 (5 bases). Germline values: CDR1 SGHKS, CDR2 YYEKEE (reference sequence). The CDR3 is 13 residues long. V was shortened by 2 bases and J by 7 bases, with 9 bases between the two germline ends. The CDR3 region has the DNA TGTGCCAGCAGCTTCACTGGGGCTGAAAAACTGTTTTTT. Its protein product is CASSFTGAEKLFF.

This clone occurred a few times. The chain employs TRBV9 and TRBJ1-3; D remains ambiguous. CDR1 is SGDLS, CDR2 YYNGEE, per germline. V lost 2 bases and J 3 bases, leaving 12 bases between the germline ends. This CDR3 contains 15 residues. The CDR3 reads CASSVPKGGGNTIYF. The DNA of the CDR3 is TGTGCCAGCAGCGTTCCCAAGGGAGGTGGAAACACCATATATTTT.

This chain connects TRBV5-4 to TRBJ2-5; the match to TRBD2 covers 7 bases. The V and J ends lost 3 bases and 0 bases, in that order; junction bases with no gene match: 5. Germline V gives CDR1 SGHNT, CDR2 YYREEE (reference sequence). The length of the CDR3 is 15 residues. Written as DNA, the CDR3 is TGTGCCAGCAGCTCAGCCGGGGGGTACCAAGAGACCCAGTACTTC. It codes for CASSSAGGYQETQYF.

V usage is TRBV15 and J usage is TRBJ2-1; 15 nucleotides match TRBD2. This CDR3 spans 20 amino acids. In germline, CDR1 is LNHNV, CDR2 YYDKDF (reference sequence). V shed 0 bases, J shed 0 bases, and the junction held 6 bases outside the gene matches. CDR3 DNA sequence: TGTGCCACCAGCAGAGAGGCAGGACTAGCGGGGGGGAGCTCCTACAATGAGCAGTTCTTC. Encoded protein: CATSREAGLAGGSSYNEQFF. The variable domain in full, completed from reference TRBV15 and TRBJ2-1, reads DAMVIQNPRYQVTQFGKPVTLSCSQTLNHNVMYWYQQKSSQAPKLLFHYYDKDFNNEADTPDNFQSRRPNTSFCFLDIRSPGLGDTAMYLCATSREAGLAGGSSYNEQFFGPGTRLTVL.